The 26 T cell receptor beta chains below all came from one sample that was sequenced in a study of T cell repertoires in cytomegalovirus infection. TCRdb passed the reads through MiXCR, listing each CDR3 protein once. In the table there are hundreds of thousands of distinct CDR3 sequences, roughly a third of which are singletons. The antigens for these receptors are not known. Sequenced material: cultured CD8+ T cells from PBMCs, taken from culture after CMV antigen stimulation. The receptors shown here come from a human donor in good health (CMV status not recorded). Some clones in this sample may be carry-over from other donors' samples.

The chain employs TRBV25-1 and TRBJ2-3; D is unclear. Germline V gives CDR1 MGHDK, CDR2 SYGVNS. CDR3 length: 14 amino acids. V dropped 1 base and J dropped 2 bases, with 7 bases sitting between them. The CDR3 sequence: CASSEFFFTDTQYF. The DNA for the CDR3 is TGTGCCAGCAGTGAATTCTTTTTCACAGATACGCAGTATTTT.

CDR3 coding DNA: TGTGCCAGCAGTTTCGGGGTAAGTTTCTACGAGCAGTACGTC. As protein: CASSFGVSFYEQYV. The J gene is TRBJ2-7, the V gene TRBV5-6; D perhaps matches TRBD2 (5 bases). Germline V lookup: CDR1 SGHDT, CDR2 YYEEEE. V shed 5 bases and J shed 3 bases, with 15 bases lying between them. The CDR3 totals 14 residues.

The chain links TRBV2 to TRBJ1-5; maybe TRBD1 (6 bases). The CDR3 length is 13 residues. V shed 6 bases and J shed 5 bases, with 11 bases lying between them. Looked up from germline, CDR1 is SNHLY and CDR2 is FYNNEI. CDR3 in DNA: TGTGCCAGCAGAACAGGGTCCCATCAGCCCCAGCATTTT. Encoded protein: CASRTGSHQPQHF.

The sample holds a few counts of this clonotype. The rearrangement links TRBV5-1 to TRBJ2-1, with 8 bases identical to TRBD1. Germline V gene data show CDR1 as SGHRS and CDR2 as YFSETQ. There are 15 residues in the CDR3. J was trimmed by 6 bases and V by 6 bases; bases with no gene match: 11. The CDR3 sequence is CASTGTGGWGNEQFF. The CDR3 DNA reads TGCGCCAGCACCGGGACAGGCGGCTGGGGCAATGAGCAGTTCTTC.

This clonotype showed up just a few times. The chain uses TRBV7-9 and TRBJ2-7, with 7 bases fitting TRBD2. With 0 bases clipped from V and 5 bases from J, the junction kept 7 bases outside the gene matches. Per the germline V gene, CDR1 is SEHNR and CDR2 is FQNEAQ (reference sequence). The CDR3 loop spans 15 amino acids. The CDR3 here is CASSLAIGRVHEQYF. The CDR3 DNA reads TGTGCCAGCAGCTTAGCGATAGGGAGGGTCCACGAGCAGTACTTC.

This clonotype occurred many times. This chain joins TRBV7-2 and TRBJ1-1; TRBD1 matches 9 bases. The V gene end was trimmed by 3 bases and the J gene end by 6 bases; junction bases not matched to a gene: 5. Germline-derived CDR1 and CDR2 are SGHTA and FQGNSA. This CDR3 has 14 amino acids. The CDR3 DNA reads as TGTGCCAGCAGCTTTGGGGACAGGGTCCCTGAAGCTTTCTTT. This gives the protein CASSFGDRVPEAFF.

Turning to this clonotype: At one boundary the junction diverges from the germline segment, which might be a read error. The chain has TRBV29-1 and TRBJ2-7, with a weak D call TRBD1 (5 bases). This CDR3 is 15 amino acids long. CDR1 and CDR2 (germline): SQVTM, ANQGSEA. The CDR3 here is CSVEVTATASYEQYF. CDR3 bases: TGCAGCGTTGAAGTCACCGCGACAGCCTCCTACGAACAGTACTTC.

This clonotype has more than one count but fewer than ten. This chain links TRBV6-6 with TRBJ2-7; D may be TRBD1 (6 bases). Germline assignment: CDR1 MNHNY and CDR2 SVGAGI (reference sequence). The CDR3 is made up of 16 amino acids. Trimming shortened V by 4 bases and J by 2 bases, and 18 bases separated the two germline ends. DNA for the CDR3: TGTGCCAGCAGTTCATGGAATGAACAGGGAGCCTACGAGCAGTACGTC. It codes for CASSSWNEQGAYEQYV.

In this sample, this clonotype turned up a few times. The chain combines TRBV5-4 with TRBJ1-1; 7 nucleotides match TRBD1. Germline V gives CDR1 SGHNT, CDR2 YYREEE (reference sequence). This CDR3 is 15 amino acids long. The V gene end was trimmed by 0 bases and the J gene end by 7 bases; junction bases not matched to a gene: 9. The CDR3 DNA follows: TGTGCCAGCAGCTTGGAGGGGGCACAACCTTTTGAAGCTTTCTTT. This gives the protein CASSLEGAQPFEAFF.

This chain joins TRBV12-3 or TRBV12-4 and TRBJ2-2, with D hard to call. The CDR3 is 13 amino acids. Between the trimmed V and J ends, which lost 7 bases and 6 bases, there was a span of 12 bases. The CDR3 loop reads CASTNDRAGELFF. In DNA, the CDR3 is TGTGCCAGCACAAACGATAGGGCCGGGGAGCTGTTTTTT.

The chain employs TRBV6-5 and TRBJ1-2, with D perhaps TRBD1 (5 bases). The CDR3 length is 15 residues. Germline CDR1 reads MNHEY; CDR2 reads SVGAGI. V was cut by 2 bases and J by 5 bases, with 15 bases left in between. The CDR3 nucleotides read TGTGCCAGCAGTTACACCCGACAGCTATTTTATGGCTACACCTTC. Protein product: CASSYTRQLFYGYTF.

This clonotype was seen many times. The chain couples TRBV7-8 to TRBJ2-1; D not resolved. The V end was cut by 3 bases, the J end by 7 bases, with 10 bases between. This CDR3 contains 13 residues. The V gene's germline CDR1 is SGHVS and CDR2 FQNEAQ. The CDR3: CASSFLGWNEQFF. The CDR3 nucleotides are TGTGCCAGCAGCTTTCTGGGGTGGAATGAGCAGTTCTTC. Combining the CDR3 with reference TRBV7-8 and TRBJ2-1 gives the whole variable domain GAGVSQSPRYKVAKRGQDVALRCDPISGHVSLFWYQQALGQGPEFLTYFQNEAQLDKSGLPSDRFFAERPEGSVSTLKIQRTQQEDSAVYLCASSFLGWNEQFFGPGTRLTVL.

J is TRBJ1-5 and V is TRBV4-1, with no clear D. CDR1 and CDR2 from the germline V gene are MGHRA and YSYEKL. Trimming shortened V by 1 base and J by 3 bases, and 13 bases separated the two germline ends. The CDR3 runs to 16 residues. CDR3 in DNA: TGCGCCAGCAGCCAAGGGACGGTAACTCCCAATCAGCCCCAGCATTTT. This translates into CASSQGTVTPNQPQHF.

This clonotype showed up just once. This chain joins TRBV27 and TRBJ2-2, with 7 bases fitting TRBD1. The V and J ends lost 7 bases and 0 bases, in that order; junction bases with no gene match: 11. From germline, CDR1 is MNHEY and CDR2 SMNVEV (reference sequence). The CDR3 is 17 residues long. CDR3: CASNQGQPGPNTGELFF. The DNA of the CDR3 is TGTGCCAGCAATCAGGGACAGCCAGGCCCGAACACCGGGGAGCTGTTTTTT.

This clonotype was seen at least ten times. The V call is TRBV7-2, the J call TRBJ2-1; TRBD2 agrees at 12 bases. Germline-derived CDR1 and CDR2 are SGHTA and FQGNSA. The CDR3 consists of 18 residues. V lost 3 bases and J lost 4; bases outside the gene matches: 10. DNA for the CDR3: TGTGCCAGCAGCTTCCCGACTAGCGGGGGCCTGGGGTACAATGAGCAGTTCTTC. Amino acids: CASSFPTSGGLGYNEQFF.

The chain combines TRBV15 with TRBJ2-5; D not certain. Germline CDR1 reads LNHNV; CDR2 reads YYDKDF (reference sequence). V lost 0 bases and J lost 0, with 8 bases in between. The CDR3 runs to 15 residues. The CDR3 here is CATSRDYSYQETQYF. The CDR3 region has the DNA TGTGCCACCAGCAGAGATTACTCGTACCAAGAGACCCAGTACTTC.

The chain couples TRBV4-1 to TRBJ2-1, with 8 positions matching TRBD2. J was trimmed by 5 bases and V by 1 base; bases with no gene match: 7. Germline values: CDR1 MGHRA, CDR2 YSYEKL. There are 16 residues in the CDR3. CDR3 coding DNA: TGCGCCAGCAGCCAAGTAGAACTAGCGGCGAACAATGAGCAGTTCTTC. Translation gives CASSQVELAANNEQFF.

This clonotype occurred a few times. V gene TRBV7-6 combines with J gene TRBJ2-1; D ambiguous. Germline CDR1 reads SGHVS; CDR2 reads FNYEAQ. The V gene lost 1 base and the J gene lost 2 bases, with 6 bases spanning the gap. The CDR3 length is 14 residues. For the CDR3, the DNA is TGTGCCAGCAGCTTAGAGCCCCCCTACAATGAGCAGTTCTTC. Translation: CASSLEPPYNEQFF.

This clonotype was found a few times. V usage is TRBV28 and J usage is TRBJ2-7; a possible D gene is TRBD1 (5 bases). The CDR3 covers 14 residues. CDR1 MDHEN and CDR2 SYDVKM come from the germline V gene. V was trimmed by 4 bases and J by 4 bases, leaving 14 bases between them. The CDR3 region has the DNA TGTGCCAGCAGTTCCGACCTGACAGAATACGAGCAGTACTTC. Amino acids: CASSSDLTEYEQYF.

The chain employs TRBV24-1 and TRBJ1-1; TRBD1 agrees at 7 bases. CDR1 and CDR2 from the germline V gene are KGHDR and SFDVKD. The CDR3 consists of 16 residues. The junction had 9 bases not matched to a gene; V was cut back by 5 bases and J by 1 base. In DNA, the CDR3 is TGTGCCACCAGTGGATCTCCGACAGGGCCGAACACTGAAGCTTTCTTT. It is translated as CATSGSPTGPNTEAFF.

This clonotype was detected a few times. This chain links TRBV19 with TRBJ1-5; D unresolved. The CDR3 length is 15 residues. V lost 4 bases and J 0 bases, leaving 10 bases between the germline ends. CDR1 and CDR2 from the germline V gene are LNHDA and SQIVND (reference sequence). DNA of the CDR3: TGTGCCAGTAGTAAACCTCAGGTTAGCAATCAGCCCCAGCATTTT. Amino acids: CASSKPQVSNQPQHF.

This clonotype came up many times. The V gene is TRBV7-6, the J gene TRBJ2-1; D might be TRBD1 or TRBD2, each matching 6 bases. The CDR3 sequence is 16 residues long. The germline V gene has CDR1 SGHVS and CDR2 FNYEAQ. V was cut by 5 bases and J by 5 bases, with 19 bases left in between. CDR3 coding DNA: TGTGCCAGCAGCCTTTACGGGGGCCTCTCGGACAATGAGCAGTTCTTC. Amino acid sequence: CASSLYGGLSDNEQFF.

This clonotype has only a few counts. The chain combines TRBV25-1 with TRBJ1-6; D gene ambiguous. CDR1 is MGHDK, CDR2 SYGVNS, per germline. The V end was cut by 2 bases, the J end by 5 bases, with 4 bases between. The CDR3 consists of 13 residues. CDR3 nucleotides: TGTGCCAGCAGTGAAGGGAATAATTCACCCCTCCACTTT. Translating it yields CASSEGNNSPLHF.

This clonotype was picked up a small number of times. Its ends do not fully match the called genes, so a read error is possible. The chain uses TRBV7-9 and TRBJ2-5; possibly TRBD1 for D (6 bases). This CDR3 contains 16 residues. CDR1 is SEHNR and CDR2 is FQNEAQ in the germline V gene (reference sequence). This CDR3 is CASRLEGHQRRETQYF. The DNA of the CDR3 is TGTGCCAGCAGGTTAGAGGGACACCAGAGGCGAGAGACCCAGTACTTC. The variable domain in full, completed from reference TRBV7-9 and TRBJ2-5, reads DTGVSQNPRHKITKRGQNVTFRCDPISEHNRLYWYRQTLGQGPEFLTYFQNEAQLEKSRLLSDRFSAERPKGSFSTLEIQRTEQGDSAMYLCASRLEGHQRRETQYFGPGTRLLVL.

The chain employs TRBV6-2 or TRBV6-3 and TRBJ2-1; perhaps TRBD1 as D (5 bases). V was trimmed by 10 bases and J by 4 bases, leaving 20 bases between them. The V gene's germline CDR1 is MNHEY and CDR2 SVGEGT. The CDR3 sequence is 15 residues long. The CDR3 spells CANRDVRALYNEQFF. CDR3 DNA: TGTGCCAACAGAGACGTCAGGGCTTTATACAATGAGCAGTTCTTC.

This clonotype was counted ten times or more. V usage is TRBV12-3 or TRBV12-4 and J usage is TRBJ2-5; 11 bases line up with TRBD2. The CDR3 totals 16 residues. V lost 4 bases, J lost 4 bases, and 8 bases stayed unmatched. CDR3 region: CASSSTLAGGRETQYF. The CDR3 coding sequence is TGTGCCAGCAGTTCCACGCTAGCGGGGGGTCGAGAGACCCAGTACTTC.